This T cell receptor (beta chain) is from a study of T cells in Graves' hyperthyroidism and ophthalmopathy. Findings and limits, study-wide: In the blood, most expanded thyroid clonotypes above 0.001 appeared as well.

What was amplified from RNA transcripts were TCR beta CDR3 regions. In the first-round RT-PCR of the TCR CDR3, the HTBI primer set was used. From the multiplex PCR reads, TCRdb called clonotypes with MiXCR, one entry per CDR3 protein. The table lists roughly 750,000 distinct CDR3 sequences, about a sixth of them singletons. There are a few counts of this clonotype. Its antigen is not identified. Graves' hyperthyroidism showing no ophthalmopathy progression within 18 months was considered stable. This clonotype originated in a man aged 18 to 30 with Graves' hyperthyroidism. The specimen sequenced was blood.

The DNA of the CDR3 is TGCAGCGTTACCTCCCCGGGGAGGGGAGATACTGAAGCTTTCTTT. This gives the protein CSVTSPGRGDTEAFF. The gene calls are TRBV29-1 and TRBJ1-1; a possible D gene is TRBD1 (5 bases). V lost 5 bases and J 5 bases, leaving 21 bases between the germline ends. The CDR3 has 15 amino acids. Germline CDR1 and CDR2: SQVTM and ANQGSEA.